This T cell receptor (beta chain) was found in a study of T cells in localized non-small cell lung cancer. Deletions cut 0 bases from V and 8 bases from J, with 17 bases between. CDR1 and CDR2 (germline): LNHDA, SQIVND (reference sequence). The CDR3 contains 16 residues. Clones were sequenced by immunoSEQ multiplex PCR, and TCRdb holds only the in-frame ones, with some missing. The sample records under 75,000 clones, roughly nine tenths being singletons. Sequenced here: peripheral blood, sampled before any cancer treatment. This sequence joins TRBV19 and TRBJ2-1; D is perhaps TRBD2 (6 bases). The clonotype originates from a male donor older than 55 with stage III squamous cell lung carcinoma. The CDR3 sequence: CASSIDRGYPSDEQFF. As DNA, the CDR3 is TGTGCCAGTAGTATAGATCGGGGGTACCCCTCTGATGAGCAGTTCTTC.